These 30 T cell receptor beta chains were sequenced from one sample in a study of cytomegalovirus exposure and HLA in healthy donors (dated 2017 in TCRdb). Library preparation was by the immunoSEQ multiplex PCR assay. For the multiplex PCR, a mixture combining 60 forward primers for TCR Vbeta segments and 13 reverse primers for TCR Jbeta segments was used. TCRdb provides this immuneACCESS table in a form limited to in-frame rearrangements. Some clones are lacking; in checked studies, under half of them reflect an unresolved V gene, and why the rest are absent is not known. The data table for this sample lists tens of thousands of clones. Of the sample, 3% to 4% falls within the top ten clones. Sequenced: PBMCs. These receptors all stem from a female donor in good health and CMV-seropositive.

The gene calls are TRBV10-3 and TRBJ2-7, with D possibly matching TRBD1 (6 bases). The CDR3 loop spans 14 amino acids. V was pared by 5 bases and J by 2 bases, with 13 bases between. The V gene's germline CDR1 is ENHRY and CDR2 SYGVKD. The chain's CDR3 is CAISPGTQAYEQYF. The DNA for the CDR3 is TGTGCCATCAGTCCCGGGACACAGGCCTACGAGCAGTACTTC.

The chain recombines TRBV19 with TRBJ2-7, with 7 bases that match TRBD1. Trimming took 3 bases from V and 2 from J; bases not matched to a gene: 7. Germline V gene data show CDR1 as LNHDA and CDR2 as SQIVND (reference sequence). The CDR3 length is 15 residues. The CDR3 nucleotides are TGTGCCAGTAGTATCGCCGGGACAGAGACCTACGAGCAGTACTTC. Its protein product is CASSIAGTETYEQYF.

The chain links TRBV4-3 to TRBJ2-7, with 8 bases lining up with TRBD1. The CDR3 length is 13 residues. The germline CDR1 and CDR2 sequences are LGHNA and YSLEER. The ends lost 4 bases at V and 1 base at J; junction bases unmatched: 0. The CDR3 loop reads CASSRDRSYEQYF. For the CDR3, the DNA is TGCGCCAGCAGCCGGGACAGGTCCTACGAGCAGTACTTC.

The V and J genes are TRBV5-4 and TRBJ2-5; D possibly corresponds to TRBD1 (5 bases). CDR3 length: 14 amino acids. The germline V gene encodes CDR1 SGHNT and CDR2 YYREEE (reference sequence). The V gene lost 0 bases and the J gene lost 3 bases, with 9 bases spanning the gap. The CDR3 loop is CASSLDDREETQYF. CDR3 bases: TGTGCCAGCAGCTTGGACGACAGAGAAGAGACCCAGTACTTC. Full variable domain (outside the CDR3, taken from reference TRBV5-4 and TRBJ2-5): ETGVTQSPTHLIKTRGQQVTLRCSSQSGHNTVSWYQQALGQGPQFIFQYYREEENGRGNFPPRFSGLQFPNYSSELNVNALELDDSALYLCASSLDDREETQYFGPGTRLLVL.

The chain carries TRBV4-3 and TRBJ2-2; D gene unclear. This CDR3 has 12 amino acids. Germline V lookup: CDR1 LGHNA, CDR2 YSLEER. The V end was cut by 6 bases, the J end by 3 bases, with 5 bases between. This CDR3 reads CASRQYTGELFF. The CDR3, as DNA: TGCGCCAGCAGACAGTACACCGGGGAGCTGTTTTTT.

V gene TRBV29-1 combines with J gene TRBJ2-6; 8 bases fit TRBD1. The CDR3 is made up of 16 amino acids. Trimming removed 7 bases from V and 0 bases from J; junction bases left unmatched: 8. CDR1 SQVTM and CDR2 ANQGSEA come from the germline V gene. CDR3 sequence (DNA): TGCAGCGCCCAACAGGGGGAACACTCTGGGGCCAACGTCCTGACTTTC. Translated: CSAQQGEHSGANVLTF.

J is TRBJ2-7 and V is TRBV18; no reliable D call. V gave up 1 base and J gave up 2 bases, with 6 bases separating them. This CDR3 comprises 13 residues. The germline gives CDR1 KGHSH, CDR2 LQKENI. For the CDR3, the DNA is TGTGCCAGCTCACCACTACAGACCTACGAGCAGTACTTC. This translates into CASSPLQTYEQYF.

The rearrangement uses TRBV11-2 and TRBJ2-7; 13 nucleotides agree with TRBD2. The length of the CDR3 is 16 residues. Germline CDR1 is SGHAT and CDR2 is FQNNGV. The junction had 6 bases not matched to a gene; V was cut back by 4 bases and J by 3 bases. The chain's CDR3 is CASSSGTSGAVYEQYF. DNA for the CDR3: TGTGCCAGCAGCTCAGGGACTAGCGGGGCTGTCTACGAGCAGTACTTC.

The CDR3 loop reads CASSDEATPSNEQYF. CDR3 DNA sequence: TGTGCCAGCAGTGACGAAGCCACCCCATCCAACGAGCAGTACTTC. V and J are TRBV6-4 and TRBJ2-7, with D hard to call. Trimming stripped 2 bases from V and 5 bases from J, with 16 bases between. In germline, CDR1 is MRHNA, CDR2 SNTAGT. This CDR3 is built from 15 residues.

V gene TRBV6-5 combines with J gene TRBJ2-5; unclear D gene. This CDR3 has 13 amino acids. V was trimmed by 0 bases and J by 5 bases, leaving 7 bases between them. Germline lookup yields CDR1 MNHEY and CDR2 SVGAGI. This CDR3 is CASSYSGRETQYF. Written as DNA, the CDR3 is TGTGCCAGCAGTTACTCGGGCAGGGAGACCCAGTACTTC.

This chain joins TRBV6-6 and TRBJ1-6; D may be TRBD1 (5 bases). The V and J ends lost 5 bases and 10 bases respectively, with 9 bases between them. The CDR3 has 12 residues. CDR1 is MNHNY and CDR2 is SVGAGI in the germline V gene (reference sequence). This CDR3 is CASSGGVSPLHF. The CDR3 nucleotides are TGTGCCAGCAGTGGAGGGGTGTCACCCCTCCACTTT.

The chain is built from TRBV27 and TRBJ1-1; TRBD1 might be the D (5 bases). This CDR3 has 15 residues. The germline V gene has CDR1 MNHEY and CDR2 SMNVEV (reference sequence). The V end was cut by 1 base, the J end by 1 base, with 10 bases between. The CDR3 sequence is CASSLFGGPNTEAFF. The CDR3 nucleotides are TGTGCCAGCAGTTTATTCGGGGGTCCGAACACTGAAGCTTTCTTT.

This chain uses TRBV6-6 with TRBJ2-3; 8 nucleotides align to TRBD2. Germline lookup yields CDR1 MNHNY and CDR2 SVGAGI (reference sequence). The CDR3 is 14 residues long. Trimming took 6 bases from V and 4 from J; bases not matched to a gene: 6. The CDR3, as DNA: TGTGCCAGCAGCCCCGGGGGGGAGTCAGATACGCAGTATTTT. As protein: CASSPGGESDTQYF.

J is TRBJ2-7 and V is TRBV21-1; TRBD2, as called in the table, went unchecked against the DNA. TRBV21-1 is given as a pseudogene. This CDR3 spans 16 amino acids. The CDR3 DNA reads as TGTGCCAGCAGCAAAGAAGGGACTAGCGGAGCCTACGAGCAGTACTTC. Amino acid sequence: CASSKEGTSGAYEQYF.

The rearrangement links TRBV6-6 to TRBJ2-7; a weak D match, TRBD2 (6 bases). The V and J ends lost 6 bases and 5 bases respectively, with 11 bases between them. The V gene's germline CDR1 is MNHNY and CDR2 SVGAGI (reference sequence). The CDR3 runs 12 residues. The CDR3 here is CASRGGSDEQYF. CDR3 sequence (DNA): TGTGCCAGCAGGGGAGGTTCTGACGAGCAGTACTTC.

V is TRBV10-1 and J is TRBJ1-5, with no clear D. Germline CDR1 reads WNHNN; CDR2 reads SYGVQD (reference sequence). There are 16 residues in the CDR3. V gave up 2 bases and J gave up 3 bases, with 14 bases separating them. Written as DNA, the CDR3 is TGCGCCAGCAGTGAGGGCAGAGGGAGGTTCAATCAGCCCCAGCATTTT. Its translation is CASSEGRGRFNQPQHF.

V is TRBV7-9 and J is TRBJ1-4, with TRBD1 matching over 8 bases. Germline-derived CDR1 and CDR2 are SEHNR and FQNEAQ (reference sequence). The length of the CDR3 is 14 residues. The trim removed 4 bases at V and 8 bases at J, leaving 6 bases unmatched. In DNA, the CDR3 is TGTGCCAGCAGCTCAGGGGGCTCGGGCGAAAAACTGTTTTTT. As protein: CASSSGGSGEKLFF.

Regarding this clone: The sample contains more than one DNA sequence encoding this CDR3. The chain carries TRBV28 and TRBJ2-7; D is unclear. This CDR3 is built from 15 residues. Between the trimmed V and J ends, which lost 4 bases and 0 bases, there was a span of 13 bases. Germline CDR1 reads MDHEN; CDR2 reads SYDVKM. CDR3 in DNA: TGTGCCAGCAGTTCCTTGCCAAGCGCCTCCTACGAGCAGTACTTC. Translation gives CASSSLPSASYEQYF. Variable domain in full (rest from reference TRBV28 and TRBJ2-7): DVKVTQSSRYLVKRTGEKVFLECVQDMDHENMFWYRQDPGLGLRLIYFSYDVKMKEKGDIPEGYSVSREKKERFSLILESASTNQTSMYLCASSSLPSASYEQYFGPGTRLTVT.

CDR3 amino acids: CASSFRGETGELFF. The CDR3 DNA reads TGTGCCAGCAGCTTCCGGGGTGAGACCGGGGAGCTGTTTTTT. The rearrangement uses TRBV11-3 and TRBJ2-2; tentatively, D is TRBD2 (5 bases). Per germline, CDR1 SGHNT and CDR2 YENEEA. This CDR3 spans 14 amino acids. V was clipped by 3 bases and J by 5 bases, with 10 bases between them.

The V gene is TRBV18, the J gene TRBJ2-7; D gene uncertain. Trimming took off 3 bases at V and 9 bases at J, with 12 bases between the two ends. This CDR3 spans 12 amino acids. Germline V gene data show CDR1 as KGHSH and CDR2 as LQKENI. The CDR3 bases are TGTGCCAGCTCACCGTCAAGAGGTTTGCAGTACTTC. Its protein product is CASSPSRGLQYF.

The chain is built from TRBV7-2 and TRBJ1-1, with 7 bases lining up with TRBD1. Losses at the gene ends were 5 bases for V and 5 bases for J; bases not matched to a gene: 11. Germline V gene lookup returns CDR1 SGHTA and CDR2 FQGNSA. The CDR3 is made up of 15 amino acids. The CDR3 sequence: CASSRAGTDRTEAFF. CDR3 coding DNA: TGTGCCAGCAGCAGGGCCGGGACAGACAGGACTGAAGCTTTCTTT.

This rearrangement joins TRBV7-2 to TRBJ2-1, with D tentatively TRBD2 (5 bases). The CDR3 covers 14 residues. V was clipped by 7 bases and J by 7 bases, with 17 bases between them. Germline V gene sequence: CDR1 SGHTA, CDR2 FQGNSA. The CDR3 spells CASTGYGGPNEQFF. In DNA form, the CDR3 reads TGTGCCAGCACCGGATACGGCGGGCCTAATGAGCAGTTCTTC.

The chain combines TRBV6-1 with TRBJ2-3; TRBD2 is a possible D gene (6 bases). Germline CDR1 and CDR2: MNHNS and SASEGT. CDR3 size: 15 residues. Trimming cost V 6 bases and J 1 base, with 14 bases left between them. The CDR3 nucleotides are TGTGCCAGCAGGGACTTAGCGGATCGCACAGATACGCAGTATTTT. Translation: CASRDLADRTDTQYF.

V is TRBV6-6 and J is TRBJ1-2, with TRBD1 identical over 7 bases. The CDR3 sequence is 15 residues long. In germline, CDR1 is MNHNY, CDR2 SVGAGI (reference sequence). V trimming: 5 bases; J trimming: 5 bases; junction bases outside the gene matches: 11. CDR3 sequence (DNA): TGTGCCAGCAGTACCAGAGAGACAGGGAGTTATGGCTACACCTTC. Translating it yields CASSTRETGSYGYTF.

V gene TRBV28 combines with J gene TRBJ2-3, with D uncertain. The germline gives CDR1 MDHEN, CDR2 SYDVKM. The CDR3 loop spans 12 amino acids. V was shortened by 6 bases and J by 6 bases, with 10 bases between the two germline ends. The DNA of the CDR3 is TGTGCCAGCAGACAATTATTGGATACGCAGTATTTT. It specifies CASRQLLDTQYF.

The chain has TRBV11-2 and TRBJ2-1, with 9 nucleotides matching TRBD2. Germline V gene sequence: CDR1 SGHAT, CDR2 FQNNGV. The V and J ends lost 1 base and 12 bases, in that order; junction bases with no gene match: 13. This CDR3 is built from 16 residues. The CDR3 loop reads CASSLALREGQVGQFF. CDR3 DNA sequence: TGTGCCAGCAGCTTAGCTTTGCGGGAGGGCCAGGTAGGGCAGTTCTTC. Combining the CDR3 with reference TRBV11-2 and TRBJ2-1 gives the whole variable domain EAGVAQSPRYKIIEKRQSVAFWCNPISGHATLYWYQQILGQGPKLLIQFQNNGVVDDSQLPKDRFSAERLKGVDSTLKIQPAKLEDSAVYLCASSLALREGQVGQFFGPGTRLTVL.

This chain joins TRBV4-2 and TRBJ2-7; 7 bases map to TRBD1. Germline CDR1 and CDR2: LGHNA and YNFKEQ. J was trimmed by 0 bases and V by 0 bases; bases with no gene match: 5. The CDR3 covers 16 residues. CDR3: CASSQDGDSYSYEQYF. In nucleotides, the CDR3 is TGTGCCAGCAGCCAAGACGGGGACAGCTACTCCTACGAGCAGTACTTC.

This sequence joins TRBV11-3 and TRBJ2-5; tentative D call: TRBD1 (6 bases). Germline values: CDR1 SGHNT, CDR2 YENEEA. CDR3 length: 16 residues. Trimming removed 1 base at V and 2 bases at J, with 14 bases between. DNA for the CDR3: TGTGCCAGCAGCTTAGGGAGTGGGGGCGGTCAAGAGACCCAGTACTTC. It translates to CASSLGSGGGQETQYF.

J is TRBJ2-3 and V is TRBV6-1; D gene uncertain. Per the germline V gene, CDR1 is MNHNS and CDR2 is SASEGT. V lost 3 bases and J lost 5, with 9 bases in between. This CDR3 has 13 residues. The CDR3 protein is CASSDIGQDTQYF. In nucleotides, the CDR3 is TGTGCCAGCAGTGATATTGGGCAAGATACGCAGTATTTT.

The J gene is TRBJ1-5, the V gene TRBV6-5; the D gene is possibly TRBD1 (5 bases). V was cut by 6 bases and J by 0 bases, with 12 bases left in between. Germline CDR1 MNHEY, CDR2 SVGAGI. The CDR3 is 15 amino acids. The CDR3 region has the DNA TGTGCCAGCAGGCTTGACAGTTATAGCAATCAGCCCCAGCATTTT. It specifies CASRLDSYSNQPQHF.